This T cell receptor beta chain was sequenced during a study of technical replicates of blood from several donors. V gave up 0 bases and J gave up 9 bases; unmatched junction bases: 10. The CDR3 runs 16 residues. The germline gives CDR1 MNHEY, CDR2 SVGAGI. Assay: immunoSEQ multiplex PCR; the TCRdb copy retains only in-frame clones and omits some. This table has fewer than 90,000 clones, approximately 94% appearing once. Sequences were obtained from T cells isolated from PBMCs. The sequence was collected from a human donor in good health. J is TRBJ2-1 and V is TRBV6-5, with TRBD2 identical over 8 bases. The CDR3 here is CASSYSISGGPREQFF. In DNA, the CDR3 is TGTGCCAGCAGTTACTCGATCTCGGGAGGGCCGCGTGAGCAGTTCTTC.